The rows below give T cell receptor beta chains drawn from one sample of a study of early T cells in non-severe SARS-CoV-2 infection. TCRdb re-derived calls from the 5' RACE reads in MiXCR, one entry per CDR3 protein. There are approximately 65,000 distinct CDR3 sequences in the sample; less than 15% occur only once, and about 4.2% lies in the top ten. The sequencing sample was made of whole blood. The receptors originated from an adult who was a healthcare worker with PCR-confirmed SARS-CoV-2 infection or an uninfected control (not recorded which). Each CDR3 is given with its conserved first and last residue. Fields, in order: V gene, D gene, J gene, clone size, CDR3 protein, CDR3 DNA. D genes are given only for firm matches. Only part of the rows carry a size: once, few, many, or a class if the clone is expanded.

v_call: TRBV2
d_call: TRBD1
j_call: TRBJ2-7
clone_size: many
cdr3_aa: CASGTGGRRSYEQYF
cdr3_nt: TGTGCCAGCGGTACAGGGGGCCGCCGTTCCTACGAGCAGTACTTC

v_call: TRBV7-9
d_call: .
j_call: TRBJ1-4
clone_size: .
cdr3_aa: CASSLARGDCFF
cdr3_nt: TGTGCCAGCAGCTTAGCGCGCGGGGATTGCTTTTTT

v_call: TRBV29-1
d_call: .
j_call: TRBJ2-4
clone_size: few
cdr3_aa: CSVGEALAKNIQYF
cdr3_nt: TGCAGCGTTGGGGAGGCATTAGCCAAAAACATTCAGTACTTC

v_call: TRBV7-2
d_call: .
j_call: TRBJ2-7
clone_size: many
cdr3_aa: CASSARSSYEQYF
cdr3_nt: TGTGCCAGCAGCGCTCGGAGCTCCTACGAGCAGTACTTC

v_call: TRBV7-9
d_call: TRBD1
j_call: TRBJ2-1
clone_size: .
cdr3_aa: CASSGTVTYNEQFF
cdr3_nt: TGTGCCAGCAGCGGGACAGTGACCTACAATGAGCAGTTCTTC

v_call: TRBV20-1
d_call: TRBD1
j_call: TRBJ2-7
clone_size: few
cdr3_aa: CSAMTGGAYEQYF
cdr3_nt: TGCAGTGCTATGACAGGGGGGGCCTACGAGCAGTACTTC

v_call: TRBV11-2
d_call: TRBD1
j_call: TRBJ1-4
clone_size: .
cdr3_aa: CASSPRTGYRGTNEKLFF
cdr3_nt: TGTGCCAGCAGCCCCAGAACTGGTTACAGGGGCACTAATGAAAAACTGTTTTTT

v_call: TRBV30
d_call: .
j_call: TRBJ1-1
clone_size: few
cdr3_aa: CAWRPGTEAFF
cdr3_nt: TGTGCCTGGAGGCCGGGCACTGAAGCTTTCTTT

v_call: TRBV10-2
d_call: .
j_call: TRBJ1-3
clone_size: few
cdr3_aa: CASSEGGAGNTIYF
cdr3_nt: TGCGCCAGCAGTGAAGGGGGGGCTGGAAACACCATATATTTT

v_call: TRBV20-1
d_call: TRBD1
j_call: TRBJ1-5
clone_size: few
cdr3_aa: CSARTGSDSNQPQHF
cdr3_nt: TGCAGTGCTAGGACAGGGTCAGATAGCAATCAGCCCCAGCATTTT

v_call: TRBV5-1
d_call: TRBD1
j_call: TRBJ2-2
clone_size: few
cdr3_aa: CASSTGTGDTGELFF
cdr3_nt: TGCGCCAGCAGCACCGGGACAGGGGATACCGGGGAGCTGTTTTTT

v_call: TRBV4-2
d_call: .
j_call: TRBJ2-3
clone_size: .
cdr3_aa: CASSLPSGWGRGTDTQYF
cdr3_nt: TGTGCCAGCAGCCTTCCCTCGGGTTGGGGTCGGGGCACAGATACGCAGTATTTT

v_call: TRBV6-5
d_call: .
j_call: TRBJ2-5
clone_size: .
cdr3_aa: CASSSRRAGTQETQYF
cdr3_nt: TGTGCCAGCAGCTCACGCCGTGCAGGGACCCAAGAGACCCAGTACTTC

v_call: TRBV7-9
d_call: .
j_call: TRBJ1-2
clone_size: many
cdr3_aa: CASSLGVEGYTF
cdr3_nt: TGTGCCAGCAGCTTAGGGGTGGAGGGCTACACCTTC

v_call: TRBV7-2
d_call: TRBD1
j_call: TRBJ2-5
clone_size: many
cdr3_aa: CASTDRQGGTETQYF
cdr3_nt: TGTGCCAGCACCGATAGACAGGGGGGCACAGAGACCCAGTACTTC

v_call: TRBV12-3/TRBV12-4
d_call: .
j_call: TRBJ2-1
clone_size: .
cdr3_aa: CASSPEEQFF
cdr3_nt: TGTGCCAGCAGTCCTGAAGAGCAGTTCTTC

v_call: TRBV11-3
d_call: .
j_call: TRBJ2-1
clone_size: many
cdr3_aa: CASSEGVSYNEQFF
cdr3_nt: TGTGCCAGCAGCGAGGGGGTTTCCTACAATGAGCAGTTCTTC

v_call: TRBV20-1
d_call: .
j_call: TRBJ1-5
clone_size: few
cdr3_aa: CSAIISQGNQPQHF
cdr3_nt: TGCAGTGCTATAATTTCACAGGGAAATCAGCCCCAGCATTTT

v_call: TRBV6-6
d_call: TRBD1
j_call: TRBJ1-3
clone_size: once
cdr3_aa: CASSSPGQGTGNTIYF
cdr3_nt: TGTGCCAGCAGCTCCCCGGGACAGGGGACTGGAAACACCATATATTTT

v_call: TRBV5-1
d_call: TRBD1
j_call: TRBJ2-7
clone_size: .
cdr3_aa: CASSPGTGETYEQYF
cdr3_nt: TGCGCCAGCAGTCCCGGGACAGGGGAGACCTACGAGCAGTACTTC

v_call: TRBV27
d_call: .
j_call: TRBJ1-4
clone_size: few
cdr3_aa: CASSPSPWGANEKLFF
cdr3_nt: TGTGCCAGCAGTCCCTCACCGTGGGGGGCCAATGAAAAACTGTTTTTT

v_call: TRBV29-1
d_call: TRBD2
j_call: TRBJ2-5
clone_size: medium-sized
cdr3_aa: CSVAGSSRGDGETQYF
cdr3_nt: TGCAGCGTTGCAGGGTCTAGTCGGGGGGACGGTGAGACCCAGTACTTC

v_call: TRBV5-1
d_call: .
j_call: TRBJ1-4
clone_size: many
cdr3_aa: CASSLDTTEKLFF
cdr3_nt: TGCGCCAGCAGTTTAGACACAACCGAAAAACTGTTTTTT

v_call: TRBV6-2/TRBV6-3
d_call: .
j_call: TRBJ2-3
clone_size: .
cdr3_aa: CASSQPGTGTDTQYF
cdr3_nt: TGTGCCAGCAGCCAGCCAGGGACGGGTACAGATACGCAGTATTTT